This T cell receptor beta chain was captured in a study of regulatory T cells in long-lasting Graves disease. This clonotype appeared many times. Regarding time point: newly diagnosed GD, antithyroid drugs for less than 3 months. Following extraction of RNA from PBMCs, that RNA was used to make the TCR library. Assembly of TCR beta libraries relied on iRepertoire HTBI primers together with Arm-PCR of CDR3 regions. Using its own MiXCR run on the multiplex PCR reads, TCRdb lists one record per CDR3 protein. This sample has over 500,000 distinct CDR3 sequences, with 16% found just once. Another study also made use of these data, one on T cells in Graves' hyperthyroidism and ophthalmopathy.

This receptor was identified in a woman in her 30s with Graves disease. Sequencing used peripheral blood mononuclear cells (PBMCs), obtained at new diagnosis, from a patient treated with antithyroid drugs.

CDR3 DNA: TGTGCCAGCAAACCAAAGGTTGGCGGGGGCTCCTACAATGAGCAGTTCTTC. Its protein is CASKPKVGGGSYNEQFF. The chain couples TRBV6-1 to TRBJ2-1; 7 bases fit TRBD2. Germline CDR1 MNHNS, CDR2 SASEGT. The CDR3 sequence is 17 residues long. Losses at the gene ends were 7 bases for V and 0 bases for J; bases not matched to a gene: 12.